The rows below give T cell receptor beta chains drawn from one sample of a study of T cells after somatic rescue of genetic block. Profiled with immunoSEQ multiplex PCR; TCRdb holds only in-frame clones, not every one. The top ten clones hold 0.075% to 0.1% of a sample with 45,000 to 55,000 clones, approximately 96% of them seen once. The source material was peripheral blood mononuclear cells (PBMCs). All receptors derive from a child in the first two years of life. The CDR3 runs from the conserved cysteine through the conserved F or W. Each record gives: D gene, clone size, V gene, J gene, CDR3 DNA, CDR3 protein. The D gene is left open where the match is weak. Expanded clones are given a class, and other clones once, few, many or no size at all.

>NA|NA|TRBV19|TRBJ2-3
TGTGCCAGTAAGGGCGGGTATACGCAGTATTTT
CASKGGYTQYF
>TRBD1|NA|TRBV2|TRBJ1-6
TGTGCCAGCAGTAGGGGACAGGGAGGCAACTCACCCCTCCACTTT
CASSRGQGGNSPLHF
>TRBD2|NA|TRBV4-2|TRBJ2-5
TGTGCCAGCAGCCAAGGGCCGGGAGCGGGGCAAGAGACCCAGTACTTC
CASSQGPGAGQETQYF
>TRBD1|NA|TRBV28|TRBJ1-5
TGTGCCAGCAGCCCGGGACAGGGAAGGAGTCAGCCCCAGCATTTT
CASSPGQGRSQPQHF
>TRBD2|NA|TRBV5-1|TRBJ2-1
TGCGCCAGCAGCCCGGGGGCGACTAGCGGATACAATGAGCAGTTCTTC
CASSPGATSGYNEQFF
>NA|NA|TRBV7-2|TRBJ1-3
TGTGCCAGCAGCCCTAAGGGGAGCTCTGGAAACACCATATATTTT
CASSPKGSSGNTIYF
>TRBD1|NA|TRBV5-8|TRBJ1-4
TGTGCCAGCAGCTTGGACAGGGGTGAAAAACTGTTTTTT
CASSLDRGEKLFF
>NA|NA|TRBV6-5|TRBJ1-5
TGTGCCAGCAGTTATCGGGGTGACCAGCCCCAGCATTTT
CASSYRGDQPQHF
>NA|NA|TRBV5-6|TRBJ2-4
TGTGCCAGCAGCCCACAGGGCTTAGCCAAAAACATTCAGTACTTC
CASSPQGLAKNIQYF
>NA|NA|TRBV10-3|TRBJ2-7
TGTGCCATCAGTGAATGGAGCGGGCGTCCCTCCTACGAGCAGTACTTC
CAISEWSGRPSYEQYF
>TRBD1|NA|TRBV18|TRBJ2-2
TGTGCCAGCTCACCACCGGGACAGGGTACCCCCGGGGAGCTGTTTTTT
CASSPPGQGTPGELFF
>TRBD1|NA|TRBV6-5|TRBJ1-1
TGTGCCAGCAGTTACGAAGGGGGCCCAACTGAAGCTTTCTTT
CASSYEGGPTEAFF
>TRBD1|NA|TRBV29-1|TRBJ1-3
TGCAGCGTTGGACAGGGGGCTGGAAACACCATATATTTT
CSVGQGAGNTIYF
>NA|once|TRBV5-1|TRBJ1-4
TGCGCCAGCAGCAAACCCACAGGGACAACTAATGAAAAACTGTTTTTT
CASSKPTGTTNEKLFF
>TRBD2|NA|TRBV9|TRBJ2-2
TGTGCCAGCAGCGTAGCGAGCGGGAGGGCCCCCACCGGGGAGCTGTTTTTT
CASSVASGRAPTGELFF
>TRBD2|NA|TRBV29-1|TRBJ2-7
TGCAGCGTCCAGGGACTAGCGGGTCTATACGAGCAGTACTTC
CSVQGLAGLYEQYF
>TRBD1|NA|TRBV27|TRBJ2-6
TGTGCCAGCACCCGGTCCGGGACAGGGGAACCCGGGGCCAACGTCCTGACTTTC
CASTRSGTGEPGANVLTF
>NA|NA|TRBV11-3|TRBJ2-3
TGTGCCAGCAGCTCGCCGGGACTGGCCTCGGGTACGCAGTATTTT
CASSSPGLASGTQYF
>TRBD1|NA|TRBV5-1|TRBJ1-3
TGCGCCAGCAGCTGGGGACAGGGAAACACCATATATTTT
CASSWGQGNTIYF
>NA|NA|TRBV25-1|TRBJ1-1
TGTGCCAGCAGTGAATACAACATGAACACTGAAGCTTTCTTT
CASSEYNMNTEAFF
>NA|NA|TRBV6-5|TRBJ2-7
TGTGCCAGCAGTTACGGCGACGGGGGTAGCTCCTACGAGCAGTACTTC
CASSYGDGGSSYEQYF
>NA|NA|TRBV28|TRBJ2-1
TGTGCCAGCAGTTCCGGGACCCCTTTCAATGAGCAGTTCTTC
CASSSGTPFNEQFF
>TRBD2|NA|TRBV5-6|TRBJ2-3
TGTGCCAGCAGCTTGCTAGCGGGACCAGATACGCAGTATTTT
CASSLLAGPDTQYF
>TRBD2|once|TRBV23-1|TRBJ2-1
TGCGCCAGCAGTCAGACTAGCGGGAGCAATGAGCAGTTCTTC
CASSQTSGSNEQFF
>NA|NA|TRBV6-6|TRBJ1-3
TGTGCCAGCAGGTCCCGAGGGCAGGACTCTGGAAACACCATATATTTT
CASRSRGQDSGNTIYF
>NA|once|TRBV4-1|TRBJ2-3
TGCGCCAGCAGCCAGGTCGGCGGAGCGGGAGATACGCAGTATTTT
CASSQVGGAGDTQYF
>TRBD2|NA|TRBV5-1|TRBJ2-5
TGCGCCAGCAGCTTCATCGGCGGGAGAGAGACCCAGTACTTC
CASSFIGGRETQYF
>TRBD1|few|TRBV5-1|TRBJ1-1
TGCGCCAGCAGCTTGGACAGGGGCACTGAAGCTTTCTTT
CASSLDRGTEAFF